These T cell receptor beta chains were read from a single sample in a study of blood T cell repertoires in COVID-19. Method: immunoSEQ multiplex PCR; TCRdb's copy keeps in-frame clones and lacks some. The profile shows around 200,000 clones, more than 75% of them singletons. Material for sequencing was PBMCs or T cells enriched from blood (not recorded which). These receptors originate from a man between 40 and 49 years old with acute COVID-19. Both conserved end residues are part of each CDR3. D genes are given only for firm matches.

>TRBJ1-1|TRBD1|TRBV11-3
CASSFGQGGGMNTEAFF
>TRBJ1-5|NA|TRBV2
CASSGQGIGNQPQHF
>TRBJ1-4|NA|TRBV20-1
CSSYSNEKLFF
>TRBJ1-2|NA|TRBV2
CASGNNYGYTF
>TRBJ2-1|TRBD2|TRBV5-1
CASSFRLAGGPNEQFF
>TRBJ1-5|NA|TRBV6-5
CASSYDRDNQPQHF
>TRBJ2-7|TRBD1|TRBV2
CASERGTGSYEQYF
>TRBJ2-7|TRBD2|TRBV27
CASRTSGNYEQYF
>TRBJ1-1|TRBD1|TRBV28
CASERNTGGGNTEAFF
>TRBJ2-5|NA|TRBV14
CASSQLETQYF
>TRBJ2-7|NA|TRBV13
CASSSRAGAHVTYEQYF
>TRBJ2-1|NA|TRBV21-1
CASKTQLKQDRVIMDEQFF
>TRBJ1-1|NA|TRBV4-3
CASRETENTEAFF
>TRBJ1-1|NA|TRBV9
CASSVSGLLLNTEAFF
>TRBJ2-5|TRBD2|TRBV11-3
CASSRTSGIVQETQYF
>TRBJ2-7|TRBD2|TRBV7-9
CASSLWEGVSF
>TRBJ1-5|NA|TRBV3-1/TRBV3-2
CASSHRQAPGQPQHF
>TRBJ2-6|NA|TRBV27
CASSLLLAPSGANVLTF
>TRBJ1-2|NA|TRBV19
CASGWGEYYGYTF
>TRBJ1-5|NA|TRBV11-3
CASTGPDGGHSNQPQHF
>TRBJ2-7|TRBD1|TRBV11-2
CASSKGQGEQYF
>TRBJ2-3|TRBD1|TRBV15
CATSRRRQGEDTQYF
>TRBJ2-3|TRBD1|TRBV3-1/TRBV3-2
CASSRGGQGRSDTQYF